This T cell receptor beta chain was sequenced for a study of post-analysis software for immune sequencing data (dated by TCRdb to about 2015). For context, the study as a whole: Recorded disease courses included relapsing-remitting, secondary progressive and progressive-relapsing multiple sclerosis, with some patients lacking subtype annotation. Patient repertoires were compared against 10 to 12 previously published healthy control repertoires from donors aged roughly 6 to 28 years. A subset of samples was prepared in parallel using single-end sample barcoding, then pooled and co-amplified after Illumina adapter ligation.

Reading from cysteine to phenylalanine, the CDR3 counts 16 amino acids. The DNA shown is the 48-base CDR3, in frame from base 1. V lost 1 base and J lost 4 bases, and the count of bases not matched to a germline gene is 6. As encoded in the germline V gene, CDR1 is SGHTA while CDR2 is FQGNSA. Results the study describes overall, beyond this receptor: When samples were clustered directly using the F measure, samples prepared in the same batch co-clustered strongly, which prompted a batch-effect correction. The control group was slightly older than the multiple sclerosis patient group. Significantly higher frequencies in patients than in controls were found for roughly 5 TRBV segments, including TRBV5-6, TRBV5-1 and TRBV20-1. Compared with controls, multiple sclerosis patients had significantly lower normalized Chao1 diversity, a finding suggesting substantial peripheral T-cell clonal expansion.

The method was PCR. TCRdb lists the instrument as Illumina HiSeq 2500. To reduce PCR and sequencing biases, unique molecular identifiers were built into the TCR beta cDNA libraries. Every 1 to 10 million input T cells yielded approximately 500,000 cDNA molecules, meaning each molecule approximated one T cell. Patient libraries were prepared and sequenced with the same protocol used for the earlier healthy control dataset. Within a given batch, samples were prepared together, multiplexed and sequenced on the same HiSeq lane. Processing in the source paper ran as follows. MIGEC handled the raw barcoded reads, throwing out single-read molecular identifier groups before consensus assembly and CDR3 extraction. Clonotype tables were post-analysed with VDJtools, and diversity was normalized by down-sampling all datasets to the smallest sample size. In repertoire overlap clustering, CDR3 amino acid sequences, but not nucleotide sequences, were matched to correct batch-related cross-sample contamination. Using fastp trimming at Q25 and MiXCR clonotype assembly, TCRdb reanalyzed the public sequencing data and kept in-frame beta chains. Entries are consolidated by CDR3 protein sequence, retaining the most common genes and DNA. The V and J calls and clone size come from TCRdb's table, not from the authors' own analysis. The sample contains about 380,000 distinct CDR3 sequences, about a third of them found a single time. The ten largest clones capture 13% of the sample.

This clonotype was observed a few times. What antigen it recognizes has not been identified. Base qualities were left out, and no much larger clone turns up one base away. To demonstrate the VDJtools post-analysis software, TCR beta repertoires were profiled from the peripheral blood of 10 to 15 young patients with multiple sclerosis. Multiple sclerosis patients were children and adolescents aged about 6 to 16 years. Rearrangement joined TRBV7-2 to TRBJ1-1, and 10 bases in between align with TRBD1. The clonotype was recovered from a girl under 18 with multiple sclerosis. The sequenced material came from blood. CDR3 sequence: CASSLGGDRGRTEAFF. The DNA is as follows: TGTGCCAGCAGCTTAGGGGGAGACAGGGGGCGCACTGAAGCTTTCTTT.